This TCR beta chain originates from a study of blood T cell repertoires in COVID-19 (TCRdb year 2020). Concerning the study at large: Collaborator samples came from the United States, Italy and Spain and covered acute and convalescent phases of COVID-19. Samples came from the ongoing ImmuneRACE study (first 160 participants) plus 1,254 subjects from 6 global collaborators. HLA class I and class II types, where available, came from metadata supplied by the sample provider rather than from assay-based typing. The repertoires were made available in a free public database intended to serve as a resource for research on the immune response to SARS-CoV-2. The sample metadata nearly always contained a de-identified subject ID, COVID-19 status, age in years and sex. The material from the prospective study consisted of cDNA or gDNA derived from T cells, B-cell-depleted T cells, or PBMCs. Deeply sampled blood TCRbeta repertoires from subjects exposed to, actively infected with, or recovered from COVID-19 were included in the dataset. What the work shows at the level of the full study, not this receptor alone: How much clinical and demographic metadata was included differed by source and by participant, and the metadata was provided uncurated.

The immunoSEQ Assay, a bias-controlled multiplex PCR, was used to amplify TCRbeta CDR3 regions from genomic DNA. The authors' pipeline ran thus. Nucleated cell counts per sample were estimated from amplification of reference gene primers within the assay. Sequence reads were collapsed and filtered to measure the absolute abundance of every unique TCRbeta CDR3 rearrangement. For each sample, productive Simpson clonality was calculated as the square root of Simpson's diversity index over productive rearrangements. TCRdb's version of the immuneACCESS table is confined to in-frame rearrangements and falls short of the full clone set. An unresolved V gene accounts for under half of the shortfall where checked; the remainder is of unknown origin. The V and J calls and clone size are taken from that table; D and trimming were inferred from the DNA. The sample table contains some 130,000 clones; only one count was recorded for 90% of them. The ten largest clones represent around 3.7% of the sample.

CDR1 SGHRS and CDR2 YFSETQ are derived from the germline V gene. The CDR3 sequence holds 13 residues, the cysteine and phenylalanine included. CDR3 DNA only is kept here, 39 bases in frame from base 1. Trimming removed 0 bases from V and 2 bases from J, leaving 4 bases between the germline ends. Whole blood was collected in K2EDTA tubes by collaborating institutions according to the institutions' own protocols. Collaborator samples were shipped for TCRbeta analysis as frozen whole blood, isolated PBMCs, or DNA extracted from either sample type. As regards this clone: Its specific antigen is unknown. No base qualities exist here, and no much larger clone lies one base off it. The sample has other DNA sequences that encode this CDR3 too.

The rearrangement joined TRBV5-1 to TRBJ2-3, with no reliable assignment of the D segment. The receptor was isolated from a man aged 45-65 years with active COVID-19. Sequenced: peripheral blood. CDR3 sequence: CASSLDNTDTQYF. The nucleotide sequence reads as follows: TGCGCCAGCAGCTTGGACAACACAGATACGCAGTATTTT.